This T cell receptor beta chain derives from a study of cytomegalovirus exposure and HLA in healthy donors. PCR involved 60 Vbeta and 13 Jbeta primers. Sequencing used immunoSEQ multiplex PCR; TCRdb keeps in-frame clones, though not all of them. The sample holds tens of thousands of clones, 55% to 70% seen once. Despite likely unrecorded immune exposures, the donors were nominally healthy at the time of sampling. Notes on the study in general: Later analysis demonstrated an association between a missense DCLRE1C variant and TCR beta V- and J-gene trimming. The majority of CMV-associated TCR beta chains were reported as apparently HLA-restricted in a later analysis.

Concerning this clone: Its antigen is as yet unknown.

CDR1 GTSNPN and CDR2 SVGIG come from the germline V gene (reference sequence). CDR3 length: 14 amino acids. V shed 0 bases, J shed 5 bases, and the junction held 4 bases outside the gene matches. What was sequenced was PBMCs. The V and J genes are TRBV30 and TRBJ2-7, with 10 nucleotides matching TRBD2. This sequence was found in a boy aged 5-17 years in good health and CMV-seropositive. The CDR3 loop reads CAWSVRTSGDEQYF. In nucleotides, the CDR3 is TGTGCCTGGAGTGTACGGACTAGCGGTGACGAGCAGTACTTC.